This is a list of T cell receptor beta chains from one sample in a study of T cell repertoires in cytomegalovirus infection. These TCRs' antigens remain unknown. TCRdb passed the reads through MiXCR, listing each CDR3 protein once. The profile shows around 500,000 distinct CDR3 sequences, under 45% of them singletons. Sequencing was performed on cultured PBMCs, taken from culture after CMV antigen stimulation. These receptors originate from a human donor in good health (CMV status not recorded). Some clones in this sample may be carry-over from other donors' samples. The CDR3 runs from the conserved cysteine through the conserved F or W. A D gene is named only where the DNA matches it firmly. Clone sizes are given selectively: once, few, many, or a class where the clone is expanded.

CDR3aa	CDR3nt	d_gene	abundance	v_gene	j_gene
CASSFGTPWNTGELFF	TGCGCCAGCAGCTTCGGGACTCCTTGGAACACCGGGGAGCTGTTTTTT	-	-	TRBV5-1	TRBJ2-2
CASSPDKPSGNTIYF	TGTGCCAGCAGCCCGGACAAACCCTCTGGAAACACCATATATTTT	-	few	TRBV11-2	TRBJ1-3
CASSVGTGGGNQPQHF	TGTGCCAGCAGCGTCGGGACAGGGGGTGGCAATCAGCCCCAGCATTTT	TRBD1	few	TRBV6-1	TRBJ1-5
CASSFDREAFF	TGTGCCAGCAGTTTCGACAGGGAAGCTTTCTTT	-	-	TRBV12-3/TRBV12-4	TRBJ1-1
CASSPGHRYEQYF	TGTGCCAGCAGCCCCGGACACCGATACGAGCAGTACTTC	-	-	TRBV11-2	TRBJ2-7
CASRVVGATEAFF	TGTGCCAGCAGGGTAGTTGGGGCCACTGAAGCTTTCTTT	-	few	TRBV12-3/TRBV12-4	TRBJ1-1
CASILGVGYTF	TGTGCCAGCATCCTCGGGGTCGGCTACACCTTC	-	-	TRBV2	TRBJ1-2
CASSYPIGLREAVNEQYF	TGTGCCAGCAGTTACCCCATTGGTTTAAGGGAGGCGGTCAACGAGCAGTACTTC	-	once	TRBV6-5	TRBJ2-7
CASSLVVRGSDTQYF	TGTGCCAGCAGCTTAGTTGTTCGAGGGTCAGATACGCAGTATTTT	-	few	TRBV7-2	TRBJ2-3
CASSQDGTGLAETQYF	TGCGCCAGCAGCCAAGACGGGACAGGGTTGGCGGAGACCCAGTACTTC	TRBD1	few	TRBV4-1	TRBJ2-5
CASSQWGDQTASYEQYF	TGCGCCAGCAGCCAATGGGGGGACCAAACGGCCTCCTACGAGCAGTACTTC	-	few	TRBV4-3	TRBJ2-7
CASNGGQTNSYEQYF	TGTGCCAGCAACGGGGGACAGACGAACTCCTACGAGCAGTACTTC	-	-	TRBV6-2/TRBV6-3	TRBJ2-7
CASSPGGGGTNEQFF	TGTGCCAGCAGCCCCGGGGGCGGGGGGACCAATGAGCAGTTCTTC	TRBD2	few	TRBV11-3	TRBJ2-1
CASSPTGIHNEQFF	TGTGCCAGCAGCCCCACCGGGATACACAATGAGCAGTTCTTC	-	few	TRBV11-2	TRBJ2-1
CASSSDTGVRGGYTF	TGTGCCAGCAGCTCCGATACAGGAGTTAGGGGTGGCTACACCTTC	-	-	TRBV7-8	TRBJ1-2
CASSRVWDTEAFF	TGTGCCAGCAGCCGCGTTTGGGACACTGAAGCTTTCTTT	-	few	TRBV7-2	TRBJ1-1
CASSLFRNTGELFF	TGTGCCAGCAGCTTATTCAGGAACACCGGGGAGCTGTTTTTT	-	many	TRBV11-1	TRBJ2-2
CSARAPADTQYF	TGCAGTGCTAGAGCCCCAGCAGATACGCAGTATTTT	-	few	TRBV20-1	TRBJ2-3
CASSEVGQGYLEDQPQHF	TGTGCCAGCAGTGAAGTGGGACAGGGATATCTGGAGGATCAGCCCCAGCATTTT	TRBD1	few	TRBV6-1	TRBJ1-5
CASRGGGVYEQYF	TGTGCCAGCAGAGGAGGGGGCGTTTACGAGCAGTACTTC	-	once	TRBV28	TRBJ2-7
CATSDSTGSGAFF	TGTGCCACCAGTGATTCCACAGGGAGCGGAGCTTTCTTT	-	-	TRBV24-1	TRBJ1-1
CASSNPTGLNEQFF	TGTGCCAGCAGCAACCCAACCGGGTTGAATGAGCAGTTCTTC	-	many	TRBV7-2	TRBJ2-1
CASSDRLMDEQYF	TGTGCCAGCAGTGACCGTCTCATGGACGAGCAGTACTTC	-	few	TRBV2	TRBJ2-7
CASSYSGGPGANVLTF	TGTGCCAGCAGTTATTCCGGCGGACCTGGGGCCAACGTCCTGACTTTC	-	-	TRBV6-8	TRBJ2-6
CASSRGQDNQPQHF	TGTGCCAGTAGTAGAGGACAGGACAATCAGCCCCAGCATTTT	TRBD1	-	TRBV19	TRBJ1-5
CASGGFDTDTQYF	TGTGCCAGCGGGGGTTTTGACACAGATACGCAGTATTTT	-	few	TRBV28	TRBJ2-3
CASSPVGGAEQYF	TGTGCCAGCAGTCCTGTGGGGGGGGCCGAGCAGTACTTC	-	few	TRBV6-1	TRBJ2-7
CASSQSPGQANSPLHF	TGCGCCAGCAGCCAGTCACCGGGACAGGCGAATTCACCCCTCCACTTT	TRBD1	few	TRBV4-1	TRBJ1-6
CAISLKSNQPQHF	TGTGCCATCAGCTTAAAGAGCAATCAGCCCCAGCATTTT	-	-	TRBV7-2	TRBJ1-5
CASSLGRTSYNEQFF	TGTGCCAGCAGCTTGGGACGGACCTCCTACAATGAGCAGTTCTTC	-	-	TRBV5-4	TRBJ2-1
CASSSQGEQYF	TGTGCCAGCAGCTCTCAGGGGGAGCAGTACTTC	-	-	TRBV5-6	TRBJ2-7